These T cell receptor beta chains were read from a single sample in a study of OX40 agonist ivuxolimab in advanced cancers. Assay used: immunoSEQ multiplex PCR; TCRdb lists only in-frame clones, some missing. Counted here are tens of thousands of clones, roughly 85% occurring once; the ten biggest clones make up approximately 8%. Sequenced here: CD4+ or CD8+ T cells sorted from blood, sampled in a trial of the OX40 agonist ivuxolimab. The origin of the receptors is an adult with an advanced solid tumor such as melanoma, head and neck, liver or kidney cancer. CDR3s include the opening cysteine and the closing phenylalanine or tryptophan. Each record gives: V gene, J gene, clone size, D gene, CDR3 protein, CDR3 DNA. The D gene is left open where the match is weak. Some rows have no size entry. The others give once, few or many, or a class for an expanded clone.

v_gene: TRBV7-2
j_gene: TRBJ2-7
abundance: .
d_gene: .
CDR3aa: CASSRHDTAYEQYF
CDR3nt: TGTGCCAGCAGCCGCCATGACACGGCCTACGAGCAGTACTTC

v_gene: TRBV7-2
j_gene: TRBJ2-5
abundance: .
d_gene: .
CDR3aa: CASSLGSGPGETQYF
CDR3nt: TGTGCCAGCAGCTTGGGTTCCGGACCCGGGGAGACCCAGTACTTC

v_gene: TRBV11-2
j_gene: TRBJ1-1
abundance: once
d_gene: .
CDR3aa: CASSLGIVVNTEAFF
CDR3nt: TGTGCCAGCAGCTTAGGGATAGTAGTGAACACTGAAGCTTTCTTT

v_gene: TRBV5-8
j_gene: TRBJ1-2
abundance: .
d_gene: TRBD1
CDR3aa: CASSLLTGGGYTF
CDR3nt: TGTGCCAGCAGTTTACTGACAGGGGGCGGCTACACCTTC

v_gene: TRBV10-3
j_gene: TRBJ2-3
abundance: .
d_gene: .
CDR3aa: CAISRGHPTTDTQYF
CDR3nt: TGTGCCATCTCTAGAGGACACCCCACCACAGATACGCAGTATTTT

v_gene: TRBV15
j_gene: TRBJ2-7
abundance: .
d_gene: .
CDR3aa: CATRGGALLEQYF
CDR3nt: TGTGCCACCAGGGGGGGGGCCCTCCTCGAGCAGTACTTC

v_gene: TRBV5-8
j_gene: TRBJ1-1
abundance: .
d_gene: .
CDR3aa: CASSLMGTNTEAFF
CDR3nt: TGTGCCAGCAGCCTTATGGGGACCAACACTGAAGCTTTCTTT

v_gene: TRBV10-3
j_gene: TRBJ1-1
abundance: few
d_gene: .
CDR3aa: CAISAEAEAFF
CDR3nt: TGTGCCATCAGTGCGGAGGCTGAAGCTTTCTTT

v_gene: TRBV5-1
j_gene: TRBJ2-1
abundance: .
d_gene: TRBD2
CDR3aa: CASKGLAGQWEQFF
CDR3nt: TGCGCCAGCAAGGGACTAGCAGGACAATGGGAGCAGTTCTTC

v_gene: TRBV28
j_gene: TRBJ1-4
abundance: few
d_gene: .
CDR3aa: CASSLQRLNEKLFF
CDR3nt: TGTGCCAGCAGTCTACAGCGATTAAATGAAAAACTGTTTTTT

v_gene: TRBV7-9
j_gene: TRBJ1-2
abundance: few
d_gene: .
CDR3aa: CASSPSRTSVNGYTF
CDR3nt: TGTGCCAGCAGCCCGAGTCGGACATCTGTAAATGGCTACACCTTC

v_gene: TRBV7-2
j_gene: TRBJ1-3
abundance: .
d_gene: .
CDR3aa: CASSPPYGRNTIYF
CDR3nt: TGTGCCAGCAGCCCACCGTACGGGAGGAACACCATATATTTT

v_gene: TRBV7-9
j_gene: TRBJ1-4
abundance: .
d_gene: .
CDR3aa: CASSLSGGVSEKLFF
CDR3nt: TGTGCCAGCAGCTTGTCGGGAGGGGTTAGTGAAAAACTGTTTTTT

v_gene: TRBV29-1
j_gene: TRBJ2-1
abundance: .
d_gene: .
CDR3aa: CSVSPIGDNEQFF
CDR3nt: TGCAGCGTTTCGCCCATTGGAGACAATGAGCAGTTCTTC

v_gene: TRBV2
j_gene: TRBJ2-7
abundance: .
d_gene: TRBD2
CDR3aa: CASQAGSVEQYF
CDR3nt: TGTGCCAGCCAAGCGGGGTCCGTCGAGCAGTACTTC

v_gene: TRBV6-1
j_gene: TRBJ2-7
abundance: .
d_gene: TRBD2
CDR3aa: CASKPSGGREQYF
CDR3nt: TGTGCCAGCAAGCCTAGCGGGGGGAGGGAGCAGTACTTC

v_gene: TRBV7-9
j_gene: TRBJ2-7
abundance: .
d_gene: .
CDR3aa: CASSLGQSSYEQYF
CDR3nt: TGTGCCAGCAGCTTAGGGCAGAGCTCCTACGAGCAGTACTTC

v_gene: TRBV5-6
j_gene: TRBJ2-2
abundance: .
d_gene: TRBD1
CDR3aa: CASSLTGNGELFF
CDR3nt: TGTGCCAGCAGCCTGACAGGGAACGGGGAGCTGTTTTTT

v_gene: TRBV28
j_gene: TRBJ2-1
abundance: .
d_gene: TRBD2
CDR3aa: CASSRASGGALEQFF
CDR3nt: TGTGCCAGTAGTCGGGCTAGCGGGGGGGCATTAGAGCAGTTCTTC

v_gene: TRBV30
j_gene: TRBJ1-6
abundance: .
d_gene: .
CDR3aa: CAWTYSRGVNSPLHF
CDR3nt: TGTGCCTGGACCTATTCGCGCGGGGTAAATTCACCCCTCCACTTT

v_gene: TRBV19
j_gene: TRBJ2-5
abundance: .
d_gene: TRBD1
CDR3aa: CASSRGQLQETQYF
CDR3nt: TGTGCCAGTAGTAGGGGACAGCTACAAGAGACCCAGTACTTC

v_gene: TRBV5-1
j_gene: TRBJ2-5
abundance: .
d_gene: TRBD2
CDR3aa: CASSLGGLAGQETQYF
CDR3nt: TGCGCCAGCAGCTTGGGGGGACTAGCGGGCCAAGAGACCCAGTACTTC

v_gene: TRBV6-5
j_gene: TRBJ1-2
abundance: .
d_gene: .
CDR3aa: CASSLSHQSGYTF
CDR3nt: TGTGCCAGCAGTTTGTCCCACCAATCTGGCTACACCTTC

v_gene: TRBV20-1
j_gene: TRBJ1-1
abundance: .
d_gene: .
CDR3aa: CSASKNTEAFF
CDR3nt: TGCAGTGCTAGCAAGAACACTGAAGCTTTCTTT

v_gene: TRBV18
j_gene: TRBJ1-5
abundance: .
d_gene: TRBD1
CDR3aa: CASSPGQSSNQPQHF
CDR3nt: TGTGCCAGCTCACCGGGACAGAGCAGCAATCAGCCCCAGCATTTT

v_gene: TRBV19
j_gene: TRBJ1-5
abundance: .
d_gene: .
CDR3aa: CASSMTANQPQHF
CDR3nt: TGTGCCAGTAGTATGACAGCTAATCAGCCCCAGCATTTT

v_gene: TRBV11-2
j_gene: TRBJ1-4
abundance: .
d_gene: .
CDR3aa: CASSSWESGEKLFF
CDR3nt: TGTGCCAGCAGCTCCTGGGAATCAGGTGAAAAACTGTTTTTT

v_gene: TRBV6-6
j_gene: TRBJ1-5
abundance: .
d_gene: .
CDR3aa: CASSYSAQPQHF
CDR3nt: TGTGCCAGCAGTTACTCCGCCCAGCCCCAGCATTTT

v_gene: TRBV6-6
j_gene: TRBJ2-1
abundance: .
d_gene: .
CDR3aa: CASKDYTVQTYNEQFF
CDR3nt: TGTGCCAGCAAAGATTACACGGTCCAGACCTACAATGAGCAGTTCTTC

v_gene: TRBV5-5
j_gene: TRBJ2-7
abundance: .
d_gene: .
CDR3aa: CASSLSSVEHEQYF
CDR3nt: TGTGCCAGCAGCTTGTCGAGTGTCGAACACGAGCAGTACTTC

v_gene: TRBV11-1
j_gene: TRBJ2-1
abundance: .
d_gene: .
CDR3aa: CASSAILGTSGEQFF
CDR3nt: TGTGCCAGCAGCGCGATCCTGGGCACGTCCGGTGAGCAGTTCTTC

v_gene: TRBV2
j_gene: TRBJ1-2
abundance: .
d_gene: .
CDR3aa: CASRPPEGGNYGYTF
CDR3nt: TGTGCCAGCAGGCCCCCCGAAGGGGGTAACTATGGCTACACCTTC

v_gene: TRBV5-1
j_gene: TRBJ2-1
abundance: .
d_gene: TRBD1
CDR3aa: CASSSQGNSYNEQFF
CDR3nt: TGCGCCAGCAGCTCACAGGGGAACTCCTACAATGAGCAGTTCTTC

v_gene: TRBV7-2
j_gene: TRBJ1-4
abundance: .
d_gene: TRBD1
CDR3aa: CASSAPGQGSEKLFF
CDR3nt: TGTGCCAGCAGCGCACCGGGACAGGGGAGTGAAAAACTGTTTTTT

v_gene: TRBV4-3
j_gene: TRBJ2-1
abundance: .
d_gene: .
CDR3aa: CASSQGRVGSTYNEQFF
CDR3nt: TGCGCCAGCAGCCAGGGTAGGGTGGGAAGCACCTACAATGAGCAGTTCTTC

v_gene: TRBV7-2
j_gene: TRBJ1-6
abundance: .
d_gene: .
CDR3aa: CASSRQGTLHF
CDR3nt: TGTGCCAGCAGCCGCCAAGGAACCCTCCACTTT

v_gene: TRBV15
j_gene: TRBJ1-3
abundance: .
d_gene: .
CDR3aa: CATSRDSGTDSGNTIYF
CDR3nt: TGTGCCACCAGCAGAGATTCCGGGACTGACTCTGGAAACACCATATATTTT

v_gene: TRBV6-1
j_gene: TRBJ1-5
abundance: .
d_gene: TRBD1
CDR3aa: CASSEIMRGRNQPQHF
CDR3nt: TGTGCCAGCAGTGAAATCATGAGGGGGCGCAATCAGCCCCAGCATTTT

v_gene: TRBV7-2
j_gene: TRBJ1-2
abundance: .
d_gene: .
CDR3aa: CASSLVARGGSYTF
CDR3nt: TGTGCCAGCAGCTTAGTGGCGAGGGGGGGCAGCTACACCTTC

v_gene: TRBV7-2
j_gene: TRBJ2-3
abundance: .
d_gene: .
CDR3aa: CASSRGSRGDTQYF
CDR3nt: TGTGCCAGCTCCCGAGGTAGCCGGGGAGATACGCAGTATTTT

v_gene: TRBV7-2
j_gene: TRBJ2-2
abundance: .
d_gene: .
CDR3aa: CASTLFTGELFF
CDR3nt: TGTGCCAGCACCCTCTTCACCGGGGAGCTGTTTTTT

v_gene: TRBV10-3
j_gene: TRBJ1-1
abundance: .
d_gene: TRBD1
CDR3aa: CAISEGFQGADTEAFF
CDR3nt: TGTGCCATCAGTGAAGGGTTCCAGGGGGCCGACACTGAAGCTTTCTTT

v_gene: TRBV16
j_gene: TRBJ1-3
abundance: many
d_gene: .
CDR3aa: CASSQSYSSGNTIYF
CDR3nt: TGTGCCAGCAGCCAATCGTACAGCTCTGGAAACACCATATATTTT

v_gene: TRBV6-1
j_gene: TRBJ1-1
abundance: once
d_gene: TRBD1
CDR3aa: CASSENRGTALSTEAFF
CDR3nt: TGTGCCAGCAGTGAAAACAGAGGGACAGCCTTGAGCACTGAAGCTTTCTTT

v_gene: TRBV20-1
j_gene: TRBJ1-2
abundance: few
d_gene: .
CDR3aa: CSATDYGYTF
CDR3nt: TGCAGTGCTACGGACTATGGCTACACCTTC

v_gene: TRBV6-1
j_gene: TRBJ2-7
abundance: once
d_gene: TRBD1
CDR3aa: CASSLTGYEQYF
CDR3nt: TGTGCCAGCAGTTTGACAGGGTACGAGCAGTACTTC